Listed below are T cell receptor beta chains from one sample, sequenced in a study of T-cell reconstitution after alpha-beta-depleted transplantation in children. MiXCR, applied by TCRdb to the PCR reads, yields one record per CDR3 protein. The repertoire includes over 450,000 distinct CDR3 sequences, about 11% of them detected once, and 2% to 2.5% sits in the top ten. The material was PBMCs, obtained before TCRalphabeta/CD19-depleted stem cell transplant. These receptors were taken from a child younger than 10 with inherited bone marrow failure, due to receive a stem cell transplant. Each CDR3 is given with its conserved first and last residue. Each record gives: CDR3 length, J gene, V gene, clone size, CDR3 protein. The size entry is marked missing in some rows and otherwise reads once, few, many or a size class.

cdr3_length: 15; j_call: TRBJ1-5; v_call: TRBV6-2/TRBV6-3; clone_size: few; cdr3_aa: CASSYSRDLNQPQHF
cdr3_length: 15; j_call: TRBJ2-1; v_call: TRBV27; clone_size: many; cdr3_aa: CASSFSTSGTAEQFF
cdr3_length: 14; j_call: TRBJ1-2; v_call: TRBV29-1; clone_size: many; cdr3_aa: CSVREGQTNYGYTF
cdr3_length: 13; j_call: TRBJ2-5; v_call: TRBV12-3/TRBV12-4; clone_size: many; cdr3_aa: CASTLGLQETQYF
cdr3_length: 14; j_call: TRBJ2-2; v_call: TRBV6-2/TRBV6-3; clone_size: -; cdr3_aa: CASTNGWNTGELFF
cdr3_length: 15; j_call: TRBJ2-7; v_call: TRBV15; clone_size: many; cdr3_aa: CATSGASGTSYEQYF
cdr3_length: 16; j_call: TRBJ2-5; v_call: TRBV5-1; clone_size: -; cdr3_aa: CASSPLLPGGGETQYF
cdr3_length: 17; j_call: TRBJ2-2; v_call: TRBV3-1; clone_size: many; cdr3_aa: CASSFSGLVVGTGELFF
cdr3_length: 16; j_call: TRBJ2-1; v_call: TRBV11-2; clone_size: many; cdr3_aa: CASTNRDRPSYNEQFF
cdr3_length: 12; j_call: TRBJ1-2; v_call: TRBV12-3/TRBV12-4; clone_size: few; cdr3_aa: CASALGNYGYTF
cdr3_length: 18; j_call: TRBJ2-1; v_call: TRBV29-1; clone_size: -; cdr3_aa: CSVAYRVVVAASYNEQFF
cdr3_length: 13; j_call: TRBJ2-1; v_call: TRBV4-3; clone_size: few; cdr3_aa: CASSPQAHNEQFF
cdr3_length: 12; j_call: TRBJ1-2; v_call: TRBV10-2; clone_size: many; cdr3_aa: CASSVGVYGYTF
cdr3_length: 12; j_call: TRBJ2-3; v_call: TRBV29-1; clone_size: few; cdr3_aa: CSRGDGTDTQYF
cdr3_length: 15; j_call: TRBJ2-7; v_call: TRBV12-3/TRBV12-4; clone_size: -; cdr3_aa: CASSLGTGVTYEQYF